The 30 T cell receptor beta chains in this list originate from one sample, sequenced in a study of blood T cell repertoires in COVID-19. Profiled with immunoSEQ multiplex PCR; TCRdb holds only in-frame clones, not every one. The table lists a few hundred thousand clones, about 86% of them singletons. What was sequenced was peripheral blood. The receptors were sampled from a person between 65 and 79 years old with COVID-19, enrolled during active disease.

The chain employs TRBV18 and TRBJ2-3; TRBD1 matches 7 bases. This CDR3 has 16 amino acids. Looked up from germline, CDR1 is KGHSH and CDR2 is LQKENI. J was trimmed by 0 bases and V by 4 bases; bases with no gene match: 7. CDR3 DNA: TGTGCCAGCTCACGACAAACAGGGGTCAGCACAGATACGCAGTATTTT. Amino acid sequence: CASSRQTGVSTDTQYF.

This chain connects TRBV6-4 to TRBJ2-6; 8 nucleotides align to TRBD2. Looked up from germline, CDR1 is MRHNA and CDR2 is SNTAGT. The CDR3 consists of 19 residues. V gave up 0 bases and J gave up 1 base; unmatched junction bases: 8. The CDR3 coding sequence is TGTGCCAGCAGTGACTCTACTAGCGGATTAAAGTCTGGGGCCAACGTCCTGACTTTC. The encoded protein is CASSDSTSGLKSGANVLTF.

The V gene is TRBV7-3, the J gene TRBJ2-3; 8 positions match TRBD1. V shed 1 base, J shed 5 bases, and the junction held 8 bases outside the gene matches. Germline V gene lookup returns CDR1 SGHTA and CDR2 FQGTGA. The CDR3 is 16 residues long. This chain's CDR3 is CASSLKARGTGDTQYF. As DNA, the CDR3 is TGTGCCAGCAGCTTAAAGGCCAGGGGGACAGGAGATACGCAGTATTTT.

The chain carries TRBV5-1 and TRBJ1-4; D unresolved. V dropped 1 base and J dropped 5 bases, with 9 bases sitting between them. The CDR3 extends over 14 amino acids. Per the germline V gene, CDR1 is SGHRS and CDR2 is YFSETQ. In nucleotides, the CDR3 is TGCGCCAGCAGCTTGACACCCCAAAATGAAAAACTGTTTTTT. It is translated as CASSLTPQNEKLFF.

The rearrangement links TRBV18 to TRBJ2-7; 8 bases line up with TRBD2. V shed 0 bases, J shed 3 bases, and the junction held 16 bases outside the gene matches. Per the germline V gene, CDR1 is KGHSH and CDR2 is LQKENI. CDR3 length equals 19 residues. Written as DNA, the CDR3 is TGTGCCAGCTCACCACCGGGTGCCCCTCCTGGGCGGGAGGACTACGAGCAGTACTTC. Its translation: CASSPPGAPPGREDYEQYF. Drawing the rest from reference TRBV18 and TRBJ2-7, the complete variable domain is NAGVMQNPRHLVRRRGQEARLRCSPMKGHSHVYWYRQLPEEGLKFMVYLQKENIIDESGMPKERFSAEFPKEGPSILRIQQVVRGDSAAYFCASSPPGAPPGREDYEQYFGPGTRLTVT.

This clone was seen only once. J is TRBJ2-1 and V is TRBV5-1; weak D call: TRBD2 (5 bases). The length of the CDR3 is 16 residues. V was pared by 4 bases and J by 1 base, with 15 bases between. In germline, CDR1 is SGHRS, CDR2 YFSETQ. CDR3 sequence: CASSLLASLSYNEQFF. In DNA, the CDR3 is TGCGCCAGCAGCCTACTCGCTAGCCTGTCCTACAATGAGCAGTTCTTC. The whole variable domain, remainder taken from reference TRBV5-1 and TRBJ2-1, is KAGVTQTPRYLIKTRGQQVTLSCSPISGHRSVSWYQQTPGQGLQFLFEYFSETQRNKGNFPGRFSGRQFSNSRSEMNVSTLELGDSALYLCASSLLASLSYNEQFFGPGTRLTVL.

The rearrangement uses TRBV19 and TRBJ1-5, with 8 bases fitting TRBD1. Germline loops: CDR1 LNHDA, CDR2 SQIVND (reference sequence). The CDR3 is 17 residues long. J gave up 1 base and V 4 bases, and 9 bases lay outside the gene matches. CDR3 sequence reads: CASSSRTGWGSNQPQHF. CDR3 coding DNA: TGTGCCAGTAGTAGTCGGACAGGGTGGGGCAGCAATCAGCCCCAGCATTTT. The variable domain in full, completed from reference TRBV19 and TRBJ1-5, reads DGGITQSPKYLFRKEGQNVTLSCEQNLNHDAMYWYRQDPGQGLRLIYYSQIVNDFQKGDIAEGYSVSREKKESFPLTVTSAQKNPTAFYLCASSSRTGWGSNQPQHFGDGTRLSIL.

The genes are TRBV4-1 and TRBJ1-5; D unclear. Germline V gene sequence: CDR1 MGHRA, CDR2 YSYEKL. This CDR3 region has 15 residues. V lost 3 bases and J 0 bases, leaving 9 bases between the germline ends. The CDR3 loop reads CASSQFSDSNQPQHF. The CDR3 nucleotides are TGCGCCAGCAGCCAGTTCAGTGATAGCAATCAGCCCCAGCATTTT.

The CDR3: CAARGVENSPLHF. Here the CDR3 DNA reads TGTGCCGCCAGGGGTGTCGAGAATTCACCCCTCCACTTT. The rearrangement joins TRBV6-5 to TRBJ1-6; weak D call: TRBD1 (6 bases). The CDR3 is made up of 13 amino acids. Trimming stripped 11 bases from V and 7 bases from J, with 15 bases between. The germline V gene encodes CDR1 MNHEY and CDR2 SVGAGI.

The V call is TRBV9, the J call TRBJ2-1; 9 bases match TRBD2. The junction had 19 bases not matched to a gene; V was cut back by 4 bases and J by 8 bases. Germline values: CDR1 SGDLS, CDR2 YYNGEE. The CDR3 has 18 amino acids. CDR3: CASSPPPGGRAKVHEQFF. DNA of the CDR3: TGTGCCAGCAGCCCCCCCCCGGGCGGGAGGGCCAAGGTCCATGAGCAGTTCTTC.

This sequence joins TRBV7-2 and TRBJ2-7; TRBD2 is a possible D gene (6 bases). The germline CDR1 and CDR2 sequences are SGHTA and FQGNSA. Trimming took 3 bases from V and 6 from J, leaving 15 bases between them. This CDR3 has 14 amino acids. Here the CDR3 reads CASSLPYGGLEQYF. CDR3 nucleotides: TGTGCCAGCAGCTTGCCTTACGGGGGACTCGAGCAGTACTTC. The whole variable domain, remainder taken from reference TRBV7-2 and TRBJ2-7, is GAGVSQSPSNKVTEKGKDVELRCDPISGHTALYWYRQSLGQGLEFLIYFQGNSAPDKSGLPSDRFSAERTGGSVSTLTIQRTQQEDSAVYLCASSLPYGGLEQYFGPGTRLTVT.

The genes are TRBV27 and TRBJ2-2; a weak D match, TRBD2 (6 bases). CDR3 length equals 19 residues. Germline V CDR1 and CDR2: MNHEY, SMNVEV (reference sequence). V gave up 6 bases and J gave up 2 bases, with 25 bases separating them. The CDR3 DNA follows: TGTGCCAGCAGCCGCCGCGGTAGCGGAGGATCAATTAACACCGGGGAGCTGTTTTTT. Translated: CASSRRGSGGSINTGELFF.

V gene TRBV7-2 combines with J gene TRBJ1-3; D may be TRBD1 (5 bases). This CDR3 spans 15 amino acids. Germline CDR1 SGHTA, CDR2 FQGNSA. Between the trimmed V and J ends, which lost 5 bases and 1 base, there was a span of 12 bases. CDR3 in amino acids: CASSLSKGSGNTIYF. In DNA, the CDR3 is TGTGCCAGCAGCCTAAGTAAGGGGTCTGGAAACACCATATATTTT.

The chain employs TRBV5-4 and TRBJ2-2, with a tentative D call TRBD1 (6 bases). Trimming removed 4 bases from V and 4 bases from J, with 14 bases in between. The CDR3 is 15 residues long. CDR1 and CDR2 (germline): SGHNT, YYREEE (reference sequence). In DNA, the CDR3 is TGTGCCAGCAGCCCTCGAACCAGGGGCACCGGGGAGCTGTTTTTT. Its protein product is CASSPRTRGTGELFF.

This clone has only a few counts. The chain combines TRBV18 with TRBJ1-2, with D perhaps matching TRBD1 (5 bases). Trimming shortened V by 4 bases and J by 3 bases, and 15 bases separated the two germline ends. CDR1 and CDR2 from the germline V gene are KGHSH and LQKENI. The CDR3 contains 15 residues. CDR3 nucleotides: TGTGCCAGCTCACTCGCAGGGAGGTCAGACTATGGCTACACCTTC. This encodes CASSLAGRSDYGYTF. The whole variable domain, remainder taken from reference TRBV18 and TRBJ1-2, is NAGVMQNPRHLVRRRGQEARLRCSPMKGHSHVYWYRQLPEEGLKFMVYLQKENIIDESGMPKERFSAEFPKEGPSILRIQQVVRGDSAAYFCASSLAGRSDYGYTFGSGTRLTVV.

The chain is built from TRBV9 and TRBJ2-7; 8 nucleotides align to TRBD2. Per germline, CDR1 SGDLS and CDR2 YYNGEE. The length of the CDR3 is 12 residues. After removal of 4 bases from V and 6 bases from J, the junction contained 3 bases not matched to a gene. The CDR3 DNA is TGTGCCAGCAGCCTCGGGAGGGGCGAGCAGTACTTC. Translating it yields CASSLGRGEQYF.

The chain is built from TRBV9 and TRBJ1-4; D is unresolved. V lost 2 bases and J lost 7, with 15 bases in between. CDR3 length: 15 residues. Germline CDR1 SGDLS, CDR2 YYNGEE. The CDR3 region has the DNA TGTGCCAGCAGCGTTATAGCACGGGAGGGTGAAAAACTGTTTTTT. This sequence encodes CASSVIAREGEKLFF.

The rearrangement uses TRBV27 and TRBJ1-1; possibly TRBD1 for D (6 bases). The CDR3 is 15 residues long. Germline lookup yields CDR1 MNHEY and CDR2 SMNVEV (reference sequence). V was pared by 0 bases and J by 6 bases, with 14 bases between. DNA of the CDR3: TGTGCCAGCAGTTTATCGGGGGCGATGAGGGCTGAAGCTTTCTTT. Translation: CASSLSGAMRAEAFF.

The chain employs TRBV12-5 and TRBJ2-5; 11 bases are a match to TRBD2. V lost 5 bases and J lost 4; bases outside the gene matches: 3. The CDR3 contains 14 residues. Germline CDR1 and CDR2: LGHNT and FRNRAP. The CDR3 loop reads CASGLGLAGETQYF. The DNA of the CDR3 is TGTGCTAGTGGTCTAGGACTAGCGGGAGAGACCCAGTACTTC.

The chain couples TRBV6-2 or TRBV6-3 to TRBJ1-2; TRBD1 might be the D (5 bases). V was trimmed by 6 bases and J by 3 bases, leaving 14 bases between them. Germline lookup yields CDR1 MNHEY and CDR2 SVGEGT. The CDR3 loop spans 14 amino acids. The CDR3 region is CASSRNGADYGYTF. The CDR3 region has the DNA TGTGCCAGCAGCCGGAATGGGGCAGACTATGGCTACACCTTC.

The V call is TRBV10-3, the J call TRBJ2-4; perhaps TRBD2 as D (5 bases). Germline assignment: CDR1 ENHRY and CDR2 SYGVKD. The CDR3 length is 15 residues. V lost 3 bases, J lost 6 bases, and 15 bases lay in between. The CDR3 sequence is CAISDPGELLNIQYF. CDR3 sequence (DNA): TGTGCCATCAGTGACCCCGGGGAACTCTTAAACATTCAGTACTTC.

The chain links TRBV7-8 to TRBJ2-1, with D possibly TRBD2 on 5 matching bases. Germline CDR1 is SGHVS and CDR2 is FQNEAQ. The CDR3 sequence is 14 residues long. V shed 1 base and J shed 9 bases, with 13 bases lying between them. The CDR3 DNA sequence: TGTGCCAGCAGCTTAGATCGGGGAATGGGTGAGCAGTTCTTC. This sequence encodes CASSLDRGMGEQFF.

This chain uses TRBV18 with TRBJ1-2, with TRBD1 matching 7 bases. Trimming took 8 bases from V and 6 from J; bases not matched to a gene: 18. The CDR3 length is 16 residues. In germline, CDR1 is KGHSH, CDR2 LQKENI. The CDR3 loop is CASTSTTTGAAHGYTF. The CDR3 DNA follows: TGTGCCAGCACCTCGACAACCACAGGGGCCGCTCATGGCTACACCTTC.

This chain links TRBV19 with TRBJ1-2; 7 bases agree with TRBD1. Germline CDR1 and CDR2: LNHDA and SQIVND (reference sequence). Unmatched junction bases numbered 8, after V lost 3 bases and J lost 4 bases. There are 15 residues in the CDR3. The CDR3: CASSIYRGDIYGYTF. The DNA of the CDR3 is TGTGCCAGTAGTATCTACAGGGGAGATATCTATGGCTACACCTTC.

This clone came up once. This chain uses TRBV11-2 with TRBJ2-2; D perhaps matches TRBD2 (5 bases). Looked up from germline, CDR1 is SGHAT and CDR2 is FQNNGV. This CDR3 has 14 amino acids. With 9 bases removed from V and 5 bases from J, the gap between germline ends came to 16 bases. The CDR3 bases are TGTGCCAGTCGGAGGCCGGGAAGAACCGGGGAGCTGTTTTTT. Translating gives CASRRPGRTGELFF.

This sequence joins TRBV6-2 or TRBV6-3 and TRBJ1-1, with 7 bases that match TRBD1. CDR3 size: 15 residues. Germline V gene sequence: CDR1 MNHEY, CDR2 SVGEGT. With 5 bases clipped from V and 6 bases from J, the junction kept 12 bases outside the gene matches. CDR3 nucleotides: TGTGCCAGCAGTCCCTCCACCGACAGGGTCGCTGAAGCTTTCTTT. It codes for CASSPSTDRVAEAFF.

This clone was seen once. The CDR3 is CASSQNPGNYGYTF. The CDR3 bases are TGTGCCAGCAGCCAAAATCCAGGGAACTATGGCTACACCTTC. This chain uses TRBV14 with TRBJ1-2, with a possible D match to TRBD1 (5 bases). From germline, CDR1 is SGHDN and CDR2 FVKESK. V lost 2 bases to trimming and J lost 2 bases, with 9 bases between them. This CDR3 is built from 14 residues.

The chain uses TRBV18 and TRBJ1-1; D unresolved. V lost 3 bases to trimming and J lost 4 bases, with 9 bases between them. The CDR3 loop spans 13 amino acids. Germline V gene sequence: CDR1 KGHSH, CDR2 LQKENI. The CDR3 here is CASSPVLSTEAFF. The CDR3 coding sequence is TGTGCCAGCTCACCGGTTTTGAGCACTGAAGCTTTCTTT.

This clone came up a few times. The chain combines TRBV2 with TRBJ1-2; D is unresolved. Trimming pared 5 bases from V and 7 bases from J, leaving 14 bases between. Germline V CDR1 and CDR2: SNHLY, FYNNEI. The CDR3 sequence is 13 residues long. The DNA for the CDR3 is TGTGCCAGCAGTTACACGTTGTCTCGTGGCTACACCTTC. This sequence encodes CASSYTLSRGYTF.

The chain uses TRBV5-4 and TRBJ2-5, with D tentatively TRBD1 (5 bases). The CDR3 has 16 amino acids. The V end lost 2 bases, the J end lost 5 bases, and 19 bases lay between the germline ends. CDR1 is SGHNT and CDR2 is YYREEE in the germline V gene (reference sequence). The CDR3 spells CASSFTGLSSWETQYF. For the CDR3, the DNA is TGTGCCAGCAGCTTTACAGGCCTTTCAAGTTGGGAGACCCAGTACTTC. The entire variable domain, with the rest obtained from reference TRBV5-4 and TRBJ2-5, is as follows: ETGVTQSPTHLIKTRGQQVTLRCSSQSGHNTVSWYQQALGQGPQFIFQYYREEENGRGNFPPRFSGLQFPNYSSELNVNALELDDSALYLCASSFTGLSSWETQYFGPGTRLLVL.